This paragraph covers one TCR beta chain sequence. This sample was included in a study of blood T cell repertoires in COVID-19. Across the whole study: The United States, Italy and Spain provided the acute and convalescent COVID-19 samples. T cells, B-cell-depleted T cells, or PBMCs supplied cDNA or gDNA.

Germline V CDR1 and CDR2: MGHRA, YSYEKL. V shed 1 base and J shed 2 bases, with 18 bases lying between them. There are 18 residues in the CDR3. In the study's own analysis: For nucleated cells, counts were estimated from reference gene primer amplification. Libraries were prepared by immunoSEQ multiplex PCR; TCRdb keeps only in-frame clonotypes and omits some of them. V, J and clone size are taken as reported in that table, and D and trimming were inferred from the DNA itself. Of some 250,000 clones in the sample, roughly 86% were seen once. The genes are TRBV4-1 and TRBJ1-5; D is ambiguous. This clonotype was obtained from a human donor in a cohort sampled during active COVID-19. The specimen was peripheral blood. The CDR3 region is CASSQGSLGERGNQPQHF. In DNA form, the CDR3 reads TGCGCCAGCAGCCAAGGCTCTTTAGGAGAACGGGGCAATCAGCCCCAGCATTTT.